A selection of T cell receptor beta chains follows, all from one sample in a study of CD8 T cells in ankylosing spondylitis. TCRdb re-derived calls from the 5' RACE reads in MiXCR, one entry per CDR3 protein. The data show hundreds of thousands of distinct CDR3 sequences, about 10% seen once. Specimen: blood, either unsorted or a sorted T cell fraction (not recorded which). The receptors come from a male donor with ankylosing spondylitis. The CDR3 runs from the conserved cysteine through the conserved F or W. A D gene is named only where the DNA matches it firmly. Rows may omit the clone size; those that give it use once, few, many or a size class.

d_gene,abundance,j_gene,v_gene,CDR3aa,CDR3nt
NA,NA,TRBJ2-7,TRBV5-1,CASSFGDRGEQYF,TGCGCCAGCAGCTTCGGGGATCGAGGCGAGCAGTACTTC
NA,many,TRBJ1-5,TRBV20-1,CSASLQNGQPQHF,TGCAGTGCTAGTCTACAGAACGGGCAGCCCCAGCATTTT
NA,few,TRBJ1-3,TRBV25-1,CASSSFSSGNTIYF,TGTGCCAGCAGTTCTTTCAGCTCTGGAAACACCATATATTTT
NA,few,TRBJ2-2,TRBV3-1,CASSQGVASNTGELFF,TGTGCCAGCAGCCAAGGAGTTGCCTCGAACACCGGGGAGCTGTTTTTT
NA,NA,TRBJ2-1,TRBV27,CASRIFLWADEQFF,TGTGCCAGCAGGATCTTTTTGTGGGCGGATGAGCAGTTCTTC
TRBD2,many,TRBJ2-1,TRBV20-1,CSAAGGGYNEQFF,TGCAGTGCGGCTGGGGGGGGTTACAATGAGCAGTTCTTC
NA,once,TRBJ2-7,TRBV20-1,CSAPSTASPTYEQYF,TGCAGTGCCCCCTCGACAGCATCCCCTACCTACGAGCAGTACTTC
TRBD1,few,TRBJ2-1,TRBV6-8,CASSYPDRFRGNEQFF,TGTGCCAGCAGTTACCCGGACAGGTTTAGGGGCAATGAGCAGTTCTTC
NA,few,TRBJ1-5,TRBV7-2,CASSLELREPQHF,TGTGCCAGCAGCTTAGAGTTAAGGGAGCCCCAGCATTTT
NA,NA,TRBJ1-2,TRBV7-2,CASSLGRTFYGYTF,TGTGCCAGCAGCTTAGGGCGGACCTTCTATGGCTACACCTTC
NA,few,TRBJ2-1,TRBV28,CASRFSGGHNEQFF,TGTGCCAGCAGATTCAGTGGGGGACACAATGAGCAGTTCTTC
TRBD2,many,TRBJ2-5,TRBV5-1,CASSPSGRKERETQYF,TGCGCCAGCAGCCCTAGCGGGAGGAAGGAGCGAGAGACCCAGTACTTC
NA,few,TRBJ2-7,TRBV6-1,CASSKGTGPYEQYF,TGTGCCAGCAGCAAGGGCACCGGACCCTACGAGCAGTACTTC
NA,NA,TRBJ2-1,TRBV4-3,CASRGMWGTAYNEQFF,TGCGCCAGCAGGGGGATGTGGGGTACGGCCTACAATGAGCAGTTCTTC
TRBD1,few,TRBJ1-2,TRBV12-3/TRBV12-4,CASSAQGAKGYTF,TGTGCCAGCAGTGCCCAGGGGGCGAAAGGCTACACCTTC
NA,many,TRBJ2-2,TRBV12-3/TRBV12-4,CASTSTGNTGELFF,TGTGCCAGCACCTCGACGGGGAACACCGGGGAGCTGTTTTTT
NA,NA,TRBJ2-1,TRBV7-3,CASSSDTYNEQFF,TGTGCCAGCAGCTCCGACACTTACAATGAGCAGTTCTTC
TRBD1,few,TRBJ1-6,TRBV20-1,CSAREYLPGQLDSPLHF,TGCAGTGCTAGAGAATATCTTCCGGGACAGTTGGATTCACCCCTCCACTTT
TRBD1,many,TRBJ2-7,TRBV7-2,CASSRDRGPYEQYF,TGTGCCAGCAGCCGGGACAGGGGGCCCTACGAGCAGTACTTC
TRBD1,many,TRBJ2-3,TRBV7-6,CASIPQGYYKWDTQYF,TGTGCCAGCATACCACAGGGGTACTACAAGTGGGATACGCAGTATTTT
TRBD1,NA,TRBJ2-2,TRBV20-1,CSAVAGTGDTGELFF,TGCAGTGCTGTCGCCGGGACAGGGGACACCGGGGAGCTGTTTTTT
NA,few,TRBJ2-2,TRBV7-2,CASSYREVETGELFF,TGTGCCAGCAGCTACAGGGAGGTGGAGACCGGGGAGCTGTTTTTT
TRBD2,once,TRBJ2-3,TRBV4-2,CASSRGTSGGASTDTQYF,TGTGCCAGCAGCCGCGGTACTAGCGGGGGGGCTAGCACAGATACGCAGTATTTT
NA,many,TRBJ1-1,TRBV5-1,CASSLETGSYTEAFF,TGCGCCAGCAGCTTGGAAACCGGGAGTTACACTGAAGCTTTCTTT
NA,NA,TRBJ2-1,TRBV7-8,CASSLKRSSYNEQFF,TGTGCCAGCAGCTTAAAACGGAGCTCCTACAATGAGCAGTTCTTC
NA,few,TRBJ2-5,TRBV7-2,CASSLGKSGSQETQYF,TGTGCCAGCAGCTTAGGAAAATCCGGATCGCAAGAGACCCAGTACTTC
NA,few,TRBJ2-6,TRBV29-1,CSATTGLPGANVLTF,TGCAGCGCTACTACAGGGCTACCTGGGGCCAACGTCCTGACTTTC
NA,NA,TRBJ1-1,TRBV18,CASLNQRLGTPGPGFF,TGTGCCAGCTTAAACCAGCGTCTCGGGACGCCAGGGCCCGGTTTCTTT
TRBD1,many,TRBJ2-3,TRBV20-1,CSGQGVTDTQYF,TGCAGTGGACAGGGGGTAACAGATACGCAGTATTTT
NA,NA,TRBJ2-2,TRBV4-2,CASSQDLIGGELFF,TGTGCCAGCAGCCAAGATCTAATCGGCGGGGAGCTGTTTTTT
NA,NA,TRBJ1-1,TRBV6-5,CASSYVGEGTEAFF,TGTGCCAGCAGTTACGTCGGGGAGGGAACTGAAGCTTTCTTT
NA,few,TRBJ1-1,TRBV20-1,CSASPGALETEAFF,TGCAGTGCTAGTCCGGGGGCCCTGGAAACTGAAGCTTTCTTT
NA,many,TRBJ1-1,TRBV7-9,CASSPGWANTEAFF,TGTGCCAGCAGCCCCGGTTGGGCGAACACTGAAGCTTTCTTT
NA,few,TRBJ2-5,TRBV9,CASSVSYQETQYF,TGTGCCAGCAGCGTGAGCTATCAAGAGACCCAGTACTTC
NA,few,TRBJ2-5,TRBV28,CASSLGVPHQETQYF,TGTGCCAGCAGTTTAGGGGTCCCGCACCAAGAGACCCAGTACTTC
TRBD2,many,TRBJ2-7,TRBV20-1,CSASGGSGRVSEQYF,TGCAGTGCTAGCGGCGGTAGCGGGAGGGTCAGCGAGCAGTACTTC
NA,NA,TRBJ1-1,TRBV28,CASTLLDTEAFF,TGTGCCAGCACCCTTTTGGACACTGAAGCTTTCTTT
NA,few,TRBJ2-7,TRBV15,CATSREGFYEQYF,TGTGCCACCAGCAGAGAAGGGTTCTACGAGCAGTACTTC
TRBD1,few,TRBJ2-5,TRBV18,CASSSTGEKTQYF,TGTGCCAGCTCATCCACAGGGGAAAAGACCCAGTACTTC
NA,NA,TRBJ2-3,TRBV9,CASSGGYGTDTQYF,TGTGCCAGCAGCGGGGGGTATGGTACAGATACGCAGTATTTT
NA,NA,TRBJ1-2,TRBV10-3,CAISESRGRNYGYTF,TGTGCCATCAGTGAGTCTAGGGGCAGGAACTATGGCTACACCTTC
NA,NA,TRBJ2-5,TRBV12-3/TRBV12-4,CASSLQTLHGWSKETQYF,TGTGCCAGCAGTTTACAAACCTTACACGGGTGGTCGAAAGAGACCCAGTACTTC
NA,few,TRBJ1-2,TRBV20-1,CSAAAGGYGYTF,TGCAGTGCCGCTGCGGGGGGTTATGGCTACACCTTC
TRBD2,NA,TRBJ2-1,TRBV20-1,CSARSLAGENEQFF,TGCAGTGCTAGGTCGCTAGCGGGAGAGAATGAGCAGTTCTTC
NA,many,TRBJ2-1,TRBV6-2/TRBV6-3,CASSTPTRGNEQFF,TGTGCCAGCAGTACCCCGACCCGAGGGAATGAGCAGTTCTTC
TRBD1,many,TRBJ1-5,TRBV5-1,CASSLDGQGFQPQHF,TGCGCCAGCAGCTTGGATGGACAGGGTTTTCAGCCCCAGCATTTT
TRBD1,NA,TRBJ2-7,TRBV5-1,CASSAGDRGNYEQYF,TGCGCCAGCAGTGCGGGGGACAGGGGTAACTACGAGCAGTACTTC
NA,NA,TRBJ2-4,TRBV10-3,CAISDGRGNIQYF,TGTGCCATCAGTGACGGTAGAGGTAACATTCAGTACTTC
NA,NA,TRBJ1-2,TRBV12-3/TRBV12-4,CASIQSPGLNYGYTF,TGTGCCAGCATCCAATCCCCAGGGTTGAACTATGGCTACACCTTC
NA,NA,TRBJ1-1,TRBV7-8,CASNLWANTEAFF,TGTGCCAGCAACCTCTGGGCGAACACTGAAGCTTTCTTT
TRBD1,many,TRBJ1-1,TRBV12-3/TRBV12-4,CASSLVQGITEAFF,TGTGCCAGCAGTTTAGTACAGGGGATCACTGAAGCTTTCTTT
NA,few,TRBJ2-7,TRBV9,CASSAGLGLTYEQYF,TGTGCCAGCAGCGCAGGTCTTGGACTCACCTACGAGCAGTACTTC
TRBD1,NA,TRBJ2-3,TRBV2,CASRRDRATDTQYF,TGTGCCAGCAGGCGGGACAGGGCCACAGATACGCAGTATTTT